This TCR beta chain derives from a study of shared clonotypes between healthy human individuals. This clone was seen only once. V was trimmed by 5 bases and J by 12 bases, leaving 14 bases between them. Germline loops: CDR1 SGHTA, CDR2 FQGNSA. The CDR3 contains 12 residues. Assay: immunoSEQ multiplex PCR; the TCRdb copy retains only in-frame clones and omits some. The sample has some 2.4 million clones, roughly 93% seen once; the top ten hold about 0.38%. Sequences were obtained from naive CD4+ T cells from PBMCs. Noted subset: CD45RA+ positively selected. V usage is TRBV7-2 and J usage is TRBJ2-1, with a weak D call TRBD2 (6 bases). The TCR comes from a man younger than 30 in good health. Some clones in this sample may be carry-over from other donors' samples. This CDR3 reads CASSVPAGGQFF. The CDR3 DNA sequence: TGTGCCAGCAGCGTCCCCGCCGGGGGGCAGTTCTTC.